The T cell receptor beta chain under discussion was sequenced for a study of cytomegalovirus exposure and HLA in healthy donors. This clone was recorded a few times. Researchers ran the PCR with 60 Vbeta and 13 Jbeta primers. The method was immunoSEQ multiplex PCR; TCRdb's version includes in-frame clones alone and lacks a portion of them. Of 150,000 to 200,000 clones detected, 60% to 80% appear once; the ten largest clones hold just under 5%. This TCR was recovered from a male donor in good health and CMV-seronegative. Source material: PBMCs.

Here the CDR3 DNA reads TGTGCCAGCAGTTTAGTAGGTTTGGGACATAATTATGGCTACACCTTC. Its translation: CASSLVGLGHNYGYTF. The V and J genes are TRBV28 and TRBJ1-2, with D possibly TRBD1 on 6 matching bases. The V and J ends lost 2 bases and 5 bases respectively, with 18 bases between them. CDR3 size: 16 residues. Per the germline V gene, CDR1 is MDHEN and CDR2 is SYDVKM.